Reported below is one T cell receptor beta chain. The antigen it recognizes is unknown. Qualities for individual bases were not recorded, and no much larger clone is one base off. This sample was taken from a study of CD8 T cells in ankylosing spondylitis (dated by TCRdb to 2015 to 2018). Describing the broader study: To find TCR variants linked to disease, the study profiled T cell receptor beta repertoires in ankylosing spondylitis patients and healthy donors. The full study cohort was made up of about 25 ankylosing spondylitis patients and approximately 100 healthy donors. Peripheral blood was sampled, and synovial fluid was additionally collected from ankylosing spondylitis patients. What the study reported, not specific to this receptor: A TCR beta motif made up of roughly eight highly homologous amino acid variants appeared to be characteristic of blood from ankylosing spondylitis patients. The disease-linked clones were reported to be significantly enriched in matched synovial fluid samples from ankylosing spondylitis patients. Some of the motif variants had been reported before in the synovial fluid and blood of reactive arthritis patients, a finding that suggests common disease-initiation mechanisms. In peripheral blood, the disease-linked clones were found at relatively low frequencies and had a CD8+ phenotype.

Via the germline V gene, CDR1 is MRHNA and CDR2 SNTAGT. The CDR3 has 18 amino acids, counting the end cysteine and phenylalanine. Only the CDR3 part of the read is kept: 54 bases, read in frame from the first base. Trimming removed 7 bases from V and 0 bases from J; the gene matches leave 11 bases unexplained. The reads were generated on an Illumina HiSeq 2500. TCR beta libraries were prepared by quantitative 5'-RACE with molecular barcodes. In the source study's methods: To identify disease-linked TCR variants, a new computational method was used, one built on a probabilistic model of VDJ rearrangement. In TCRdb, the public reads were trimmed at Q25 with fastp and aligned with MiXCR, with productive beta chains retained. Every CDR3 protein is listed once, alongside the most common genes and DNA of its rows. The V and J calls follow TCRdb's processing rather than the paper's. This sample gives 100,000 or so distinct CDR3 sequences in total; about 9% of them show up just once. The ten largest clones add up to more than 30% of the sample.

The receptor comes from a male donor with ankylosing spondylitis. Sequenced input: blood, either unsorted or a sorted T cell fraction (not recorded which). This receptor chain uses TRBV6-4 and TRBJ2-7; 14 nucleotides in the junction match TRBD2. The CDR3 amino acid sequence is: CASKGKGLAGVFSYEQYF. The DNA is TGTGCCAGCAAGGGAAAGGGACTAGCGGGAGTGTTCTCCTACGAGCAGTACTTC.